This TCR beta chain was sequenced during a study of cytomegalovirus exposure and HLA in healthy donors. CDR3 size: 11 residues. The germline CDR1 and CDR2 sequences are DFQATT and SNEGSKA (reference sequence). V shed 6 bases and J shed 5 bases, with 10 bases lying between them. Study observations and caveats: Sequencing likely generated an artifact that appeared as a cluster of highly shared sequence variants. Some V segments (TRBV6-2 and TRBV6-3 among them) were excluded as indistinguishable.

Primers for the PCR totalled 60 Vbeta and 13 Jbeta. Assay: immunoSEQ multiplex PCR; the TCRdb copy retains only in-frame clones and omits some. The table lists 55,000 to 80,000 clones. For this clone: Antigen specificity is unknown.

Sequences were obtained from PBMCs. The V call is TRBV20-1, the J call TRBJ2-5, with no clear D. This receptor was taken from a middle-aged man in good health and CMV-seronegative. CDR3 protein: CSATDLETQYF. CDR3 nucleotide sequence: TGCAGTGCCACCGACTTGGAGACCCAGTACTTC.